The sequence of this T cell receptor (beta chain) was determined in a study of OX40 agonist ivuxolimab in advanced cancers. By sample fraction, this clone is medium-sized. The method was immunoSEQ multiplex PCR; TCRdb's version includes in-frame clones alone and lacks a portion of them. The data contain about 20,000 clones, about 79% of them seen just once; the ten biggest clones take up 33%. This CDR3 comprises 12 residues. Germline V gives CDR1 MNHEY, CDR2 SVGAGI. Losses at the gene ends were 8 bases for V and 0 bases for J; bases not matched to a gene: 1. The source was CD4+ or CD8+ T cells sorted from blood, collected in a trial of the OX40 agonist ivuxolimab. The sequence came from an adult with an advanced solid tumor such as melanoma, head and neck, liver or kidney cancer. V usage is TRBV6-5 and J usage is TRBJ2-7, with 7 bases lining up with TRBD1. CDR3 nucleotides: TGTGCCAGCGAGGGGGCCTCCTACGAGCAGTACTTC. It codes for CASEGASYEQYF.